The 30 T cell receptor beta chains listed next were all sequenced from one sample in a study of blood T cell repertoires in COVID-19. This table comes from immunoSEQ multiplex PCR, and its TCRdb copy is limited to in-frame clones, with some not included. Of more than 300,000 clones listed, roughly 90% are singletons. The material sequenced was PBMCs or T cells enriched from blood (not recorded which). Receptors originate from a woman aged 25 to 39 who had recovered from COVID-19.

The chain combines TRBV6-6 with TRBJ1-5; a possible D gene is TRBD1 (6 bases). CDR3 length: 13 amino acids. Trimming shortened V by 6 bases and J by 7 bases, and 13 bases separated the two germline ends. The germline CDR1 and CDR2 sequences are MNHNY and SVGAGI (reference sequence). The CDR3 protein is CASRPTGNQPQHF. Here the CDR3 DNA reads TGTGCCAGCAGACCCACAGGGAACCAGCCCCAGCATTTT.

This clone came up a few times. This chain links TRBV19 with TRBJ1-4; D not resolved. Germline lookup yields CDR1 LNHDA and CDR2 SQIVND (reference sequence). Trimming took off 9 bases at V and 5 bases at J, with 16 bases between the two ends. CDR3 length equals 14 residues. The DNA of the CDR3 is TGTGCCAGCAGCCGGGGAGATACAAATGAAAAACTGTTTTTT. Translation gives CASSRGDTNEKLFF.

The chain has TRBV30 and TRBJ2-7; possible D gene TRBD1, 6 bases. CDR3 length: 15 amino acids. CDR1 and CDR2 from the germline V gene are GTSNPN and SVGIG (reference sequence). V was clipped by 4 bases and J by 4 bases, with 20 bases between them. CDR3 sequence (DNA): TGTGCCTGGAAAGGGCAGGGGATAGGTGGGTACGAGCAGTACTTC. It specifies CAWKGQGIGGYEQYF.

This chain uses TRBV7-8 with TRBJ1-2; TRBD1 is a possible D gene (6 bases). Trimming removed 5 bases from V and 3 bases from J, with 13 bases in between. Germline lookup yields CDR1 SGHVS and CDR2 FQNEAQ. The CDR3 has 14 residues. CDR3 loop: CASSIPGHDYGYTF. For the CDR3, the DNA is TGTGCCAGCAGCATACCGGGACATGACTATGGCTACACCTTC.

This sequence joins TRBV3-1 (or the pseudogene TRBV3-2) and TRBJ1-2; 8 nucleotides agree with TRBD1. V shed 2 bases, J shed 4 bases, and the junction held 6 bases outside the gene matches. This CDR3 comprises 15 residues. Germline CDR1 reads LGHDT; CDR2 reads YNNKEL (reference sequence). DNA for the CDR3: TGTGCCAGCAGCCAACAGGGGGCCCCAGGCTATGGCTACACCTTC. Its translation is CASSQQGAPGYGYTF.

The chain has TRBV7-9 and TRBJ2-7; D is ambiguous. V was cut by 7 bases and J by 2 bases, with 9 bases left in between. Germline CDR1 is SEHNR and CDR2 is FQNEAQ (reference sequence). This CDR3 region has 12 residues. Written as DNA, the CDR3 is TGTGCCAGCAATAGTCTTCCCTACGAGCAGTACTTC. Translating it yields CASNSLPYEQYF.

The V call is TRBV2, the J call TRBJ2-1; 8 positions match TRBD2. The CDR3 has 15 amino acids. From germline, CDR1 is SNHLY and CDR2 FYNNEI. Trimming at V came to 6 bases and at J to 7 bases, leaving 11 bases not matched to a gene. CDR3 nucleotide sequence: TGTGCCAGCAGCCGCTGGCGGGGGGCCGGAAATGAGCAGTTCTTC. Translating it yields CASSRWRGAGNEQFF.

This clone has only one observation. The chain combines TRBV19 with TRBJ1-5, with D possibly TRBD1 on 6 matching bases. Trimming took 6 bases from V and 3 from J, leaving 18 bases between them. In germline, CDR1 is LNHDA, CDR2 SQIVND (reference sequence). There are 16 residues in the CDR3. CDR3 protein: CASSQTGLSNNQPQHF. In DNA, the CDR3 is TGTGCCAGTAGCCAAACAGGGCTAAGTAACAATCAGCCCCAGCATTTT.

This chain links TRBV11-3 with TRBJ2-1; a possible D gene is TRBD1 (5 bases). This CDR3 has 13 residues. Between the trimmed V and J ends, which lost 5 bases and 9 bases, there was a span of 14 bases. Looked up from germline, CDR1 is SGHNT and CDR2 is YENEEA. CDR3 in amino acids: CASSIQGYGEQFF. As DNA, the CDR3 is TGTGCCAGCAGCATTCAGGGATACGGTGAGCAGTTCTTC.

The gene calls are TRBV14 and TRBJ1-5, with a tentative D call TRBD1 (5 bases). CDR1 and CDR2 from the germline V gene are SGHDN and FVKESK. V lost 1 base, J lost 4 bases, and 11 bases lay in between. The CDR3 has 15 residues. CDR3 DNA sequence: TGTGCCAGCAGCCAAGGGGGCCTCGGGAATCAGCCCCAGCATTTT. Its translation: CASSQGGLGNQPQHF.

V is TRBV12-5 and J is TRBJ1-1; D is perhaps TRBD1 (5 bases). CDR3 length: 12 amino acids. V gave up 5 bases and J gave up 1 base, with 5 bases separating them. Germline V gives CDR1 LGHNT, CDR2 FRNRAP. The CDR3 region is CASGTGNTEAFF. CDR3 sequence (DNA): TGTGCTAGTGGTACAGGGAACACTGAAGCTTTCTTT.

The J gene is TRBJ1-4, the V gene TRBV28; TRBD1 aligns across 8 bases. Germline loops: CDR1 MDHEN, CDR2 SYDVKM. V dropped 4 bases and J dropped 7; count of bases not matched to a gene: 11. The CDR3 length is 16 residues. CDR3 sequence reads: CASSSPPGQDAEKLFF. The CDR3 DNA is TGTGCCAGCAGTTCTCCCCCGGGACAGGACGCTGAAAAACTGTTTTTT.

The chain combines TRBV15 with TRBJ2-1, with 12 bases fitting TRBD2. The germline gives CDR1 LNHNV, CDR2 YYDKDF (reference sequence). This CDR3 has 15 amino acids. After removal of 5 bases from V and 9 bases from J, the junction contained 8 bases not matched to a gene. The CDR3 bases are TGTGCCACCAGCTCTCTAGCGGGGGGGCCGGGTGAGCAGTTCTTC. Translating gives CATSSLAGGPGEQFF.

The chain uses TRBV21-1 and TRBJ2-1; the table's D gene call, TRBD1, was not cross checked with the DNA. TRBV21-1 is tagged as a pseudogene. The CDR3 has 17 residues. The CDR3 DNA is TGTGCCAGCAGCACACTACAGGGGATCGAGTCCTACAATGAGCAGTTCTTC. Amino acids: CASSTLQGIESYNEQFF.

The chain employs TRBV2 and TRBJ1-2; D is uncertain. This CDR3 is 13 amino acids long. The V end lost 6 bases, the J end lost 8 bases, and 16 bases lay between the germline ends. The V gene's germline CDR1 is SNHLY and CDR2 FYNNEI. CDR3 nucleotides: TGTGCCAGCAGCCCCCGGTGGAGTCCCGGCTACACCTTC. Protein product: CASSPRWSPGYTF.

This chain connects TRBV7-2 to TRBJ2-7, with 10 bases fitting TRBD2. Germline CDR1 and CDR2: SGHTA and FQGNSA. The CDR3 length is 17 residues. V lost 3 bases, J lost 6 bases, and 14 bases stayed unmatched. CDR3 nucleotide sequence: TGTGCCAGCAGCTTTTTCTACCTAGCGGGAGAAACTCGCGAGCAGTACTTC. Its translation is CASSFFYLAGETREQYF.

The rearrangement uses TRBV28 and TRBJ1-2; D unclear. The CDR3 is 15 amino acids. V was trimmed by 5 bases and J by 5 bases, leaving 18 bases between them. Looked up from germline, CDR1 is MDHEN and CDR2 is SYDVKM. The CDR3 spells CASSPRLQRRYGYTF. For the CDR3, the DNA is TGTGCCAGCAGTCCACGTCTACAGAGACGATATGGCTACACCTTC.

This clone is a singleton in its sample. The chain uses TRBV5-1 and TRBJ2-7; D possibly corresponds to TRBD2 (5 bases). The CDR3 covers 14 residues. Germline V gives CDR1 SGHRS, CDR2 YFSETQ. V gave up 3 bases and J gave up 2 bases, with 12 bases separating them. Here the CDR3 DNA reads TGCGCCAGCAGCTATTCCAGCGGTACCTACGAGCAGTACTTC. Its protein product is CASSYSSGTYEQYF.

V gene TRBV4-2 combines with J gene TRBJ1-5, with a weak D call TRBD1 (5 bases). Germline CDR1 is LGHNA and CDR2 is YNFKEQ. CDR3 length: 17 residues. V gave up 3 bases and J gave up 2 bases, with 17 bases separating them. The CDR3, as DNA: TGTGCCAGCAGCCACCTCACCCAGGGAAGAGGCAATCAGCCCCAGCATTTT. This encodes CASSHLTQGRGNQPQHF.

This chain links TRBV14 with TRBJ2-2; a weak D match, TRBD1 (5 bases). V was pared by 2 bases and J by 4 bases, with 5 bases between. Germline CDR1 is SGHDN and CDR2 is FVKESK. The CDR3 has 13 residues. The CDR3 DNA follows: TGTGCCAGCAGCCAACAGGGCACCGGGGAGCTGTTTTTT. Protein sequence: CASSQQGTGELFF.

The chain is built from TRBV28 and TRBJ2-7; 10 positions match TRBD1. CDR1 is MDHEN, CDR2 SYDVKM, per germline. The CDR3 extends over 14 amino acids. Trimming took 5 bases from V and 7 from J; bases not matched to a gene: 8. CDR3: CASSQGQGINEQYF. The CDR3 bases are TGTGCCAGCAGTCAGGGACAGGGGATAAATGAGCAGTACTTC. Combining the CDR3 with reference TRBV28 and TRBJ2-7 gives the whole variable domain DVKVTQSSRYLVKRTGEKVFLECVQDMDHENMFWYRQDPGLGLRLIYFSYDVKMKEKGDIPEGYSVSREKKERFSLILESASTNQTSMYLCASSQGQGINEQYFGPGTRLTVT.

The chain uses TRBV20-1 and TRBJ2-1; TRBD2 agrees at 12 bases. The CDR3 has 13 amino acids. The ends lost 3 bases at V and 7 bases at J; junction bases unmatched: 1. CDR1 is DFQATT, CDR2 SNEGSKA, per germline (reference sequence). CDR3 DNA sequence: TGCAGTGCTAGTCTAGCGGGAGGGAATGAGCAGTTCTTC. Residues: CSASLAGGNEQFF.

The V and J genes are TRBV27 and TRBJ1-1, with TRBD1 as a possible D gene (5 bases). Germline CDR1 and CDR2: MNHEY and SMNVEV (reference sequence). Trimming took 5 bases from V and 7 from J, leaving 11 bases between them. The CDR3 length is 12 residues. This CDR3 is CASSTQGGEAFF. In DNA, the CDR3 is TGTGCCAGCAGTACCCAGGGAGGTGAAGCTTTCTTT.

V usage is TRBV2 and J usage is TRBJ2-4; 9 bases map to TRBD2. V lost 5 bases, J lost 3 bases, and 2 bases stayed unmatched. CDR1 is SNHLY, CDR2 FYNNEI, per germline. This CDR3 contains 14 residues. In DNA form, the CDR3 reads TGTGCCAGCAGTTTTAGCGGGGGCAAAAACATTCAGTACTTC. Translating it yields CASSFSGGKNIQYF. The entire variable domain, with the rest obtained from reference TRBV2 and TRBJ2-4, is as follows: EPEVTQTPSHQVTQMGQEVILRCVPISNHLYFYWYRQILGQKVEFLVSFYNNEISEKSEIFDDQFSVERPDGSNFTLKIRSTKLEDSAMYFCASSFSGGKNIQYFGAGTRLSVL.

On this clone itself: Other DNA sequences in this sample translate to the same CDR3. In DNA, the CDR3 is TGCAGCGTTGAAGTAGCGGGAAATAACGAGCAGTACTTC. It specifies CSVEVAGNNEQYF. The chain combines TRBV29-1 with TRBJ2-7; 8 bases fit TRBD2. Germline V gives CDR1 SQVTM, CDR2 ANQGSEA. The CDR3 runs 13 residues. J lost 5 bases, V lost 1 base, and 4 bases had no gene match.

This sequence joins TRBV4-3 and TRBJ2-1; perhaps TRBD1 as D (6 bases). V lost 5 bases and J 7 bases, leaving 15 bases between the germline ends. The germline V gene has CDR1 LGHNA and CDR2 YSLEER. The CDR3 totals 14 residues. DNA of the CDR3: TGCGCCAGCAGCTTACACAGGGTGCAGAATGAGCAGTTCTTC. Amino acids: CASSLHRVQNEQFF.

The rearrangement links TRBV11-3 to TRBJ2-1, with D possibly TRBD2 on 6 matching bases. Between the trimmed V and J ends, which lost 2 bases and 4 bases, there was a span of 18 bases. Germline CDR1 is SGHNT and CDR2 is YENEEA. This CDR3 is 17 amino acids long. CDR3 in amino acids: CASSLPPVAGPYNEQFF. DNA of the CDR3: TGTGCCAGCAGCTTACCCCCAGTGGCGGGGCCATACAATGAGCAGTTCTTC. Full variable domain (missing parts from reference TRBV11-3 and TRBJ2-1): EAGVVQSPRYKIIEKKQPVAFWCNPISGHNTLYWYLQNLGQGPELLIRYENEEAVDDSQLPKDRFSAERLKGVDSTLKIQPAELGDSAVYLCASSLPPVAGPYNEQFFGPGTRLTVL.

This clone was seen just once. Here the CDR3 reads CASSPKQNSPLHF. CDR3 DNA: TGTGCCAGCAGCCCAAAACAGAATTCACCCCTCCACTTT. This chain links TRBV5-4 with TRBJ1-6; no definite D call. Germline assignment: CDR1 SGHNT and CDR2 YYREEE (reference sequence). The V end lost 4 bases, the J end lost 7 bases, and 9 bases lay between the germline ends. The CDR3 is made up of 13 amino acids.

The V and J genes are TRBV2 and TRBJ1-2, with D possibly TRBD1 on 5 matching bases. The CDR3 totals 14 residues. CDR1 SNHLY and CDR2 FYNNEI come from the germline V gene. Between the trimmed V and J ends, which lost 6 bases and 0 bases, there was a span of 11 bases. The CDR3 is CASRLTVANYGYTF. CDR3 bases: TGTGCCAGCAGACTGACAGTAGCTAACTATGGCTACACCTTC.

The V gene is TRBV6-5, the J gene TRBJ2-7, with 11 bases that match TRBD2. The V gene's germline CDR1 is MNHEY and CDR2 SVGAGI. The CDR3 has 15 residues. Trimming took 5 bases from V and 2 from J; bases not matched to a gene: 5. The CDR3: CASSPTSGGAYEQYF. CDR3 bases: TGTGCCAGCAGTCCAACTAGCGGGGGAGCCTACGAGCAGTACTTC.